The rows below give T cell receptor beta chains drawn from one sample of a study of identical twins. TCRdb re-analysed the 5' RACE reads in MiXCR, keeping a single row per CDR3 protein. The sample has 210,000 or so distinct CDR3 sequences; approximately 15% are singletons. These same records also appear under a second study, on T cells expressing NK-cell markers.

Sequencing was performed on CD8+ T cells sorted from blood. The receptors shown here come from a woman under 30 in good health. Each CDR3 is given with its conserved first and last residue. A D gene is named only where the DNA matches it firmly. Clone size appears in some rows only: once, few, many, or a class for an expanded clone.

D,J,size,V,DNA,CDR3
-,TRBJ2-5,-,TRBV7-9,TGTGCCAGCAGCTTTCTTGGGAGGTCCCAAGAGACCCAGTACTTC,CASSFLGRSQETQYF
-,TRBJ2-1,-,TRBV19,TGTGCCTGTAGTATAGGCAGGGCTGTCTACAATGAGCAGTTCTTC,CACSIGRAVYNEQFF
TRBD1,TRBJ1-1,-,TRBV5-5,TGTGCCAGCAGCTTGGGGGACAGGACTGAAGCTTTCTTT,CASSLGDRTEAFF
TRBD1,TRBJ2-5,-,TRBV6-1,TGTGCCAGCAGCCCTGGCGACAGGGGCCCACAAGTGTTCCAGTACTTC,CASSPGDRGPQVFQYF
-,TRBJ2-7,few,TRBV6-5,TGTGCCAGCAGTTACGGGGGAGGAGGCGACGAGCAGTACTTC,CASSYGGGGDEQYF
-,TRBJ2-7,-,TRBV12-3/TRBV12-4,TGTGCCAGCAGTTTCCCGGGCACCTACGAGCAGTACTTC,CASSFPGTYEQYF
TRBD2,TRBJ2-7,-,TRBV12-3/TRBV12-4,TGTGCCAGCAGTTCTGGCGGGAGGGCCGGGGAGCAGTACTTC,CASSSGGRAGEQYF
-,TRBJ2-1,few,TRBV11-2,TGTGCCAGCAGCTTATTTGCAGGCCCCCATAATGAGCAGTTCTTC,CASSLFAGPHNEQFF
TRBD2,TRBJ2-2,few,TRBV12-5,TGTGCTAGTGGTTTTAGCGGGAGTAACACCGGGGAGCTGTTTTTT,CASGFSGSNTGELFF
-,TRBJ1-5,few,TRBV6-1,TGTGCCAGCAGCTCCCGACCCTCTGGGTTTAGCAATCAGCCCCAGCATTTT,CASSSRPSGFSNQPQHF
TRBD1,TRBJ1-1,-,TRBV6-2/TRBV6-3,TGTGCCTCTGGACAGGGGGTATCCATGAACACTGAAGCTTTCTTT,CASGQGVSMNTEAFF
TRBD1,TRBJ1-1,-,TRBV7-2,TGTGCCAGCAGCTCGATCACGACAGGGGTTGGGACTGAAGCTTTCTTT,CASSSITTGVGTEAFF
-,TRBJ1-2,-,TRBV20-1,TGCAGTGCTAGGGTTTTTTGGGTTTTACCTCATGGCTACACCTTC,CSARVFWVLPHGYTF
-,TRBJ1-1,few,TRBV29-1,TGCAGCGTTGTAGGGGGTCATGGCACTGAAGCTTTCTTT,CSVVGGHGTEAFF
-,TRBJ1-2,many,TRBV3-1,TGTGCCAGCAGCCAAGAAAAGGGACTCGAAACCTTC,CASSQEKGLETF
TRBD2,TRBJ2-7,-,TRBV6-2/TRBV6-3,TGTGCCAGCAGTTCGACTAGCGGGATGGGCTCCTACGAGCAGTACTTC,CASSSTSGMGSYEQYF
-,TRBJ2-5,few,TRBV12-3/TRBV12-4,TGTGCCAGCAGTTTTGATGGAGAGACCCAGTACTTC,CASSFDGETQYF
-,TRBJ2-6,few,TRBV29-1,TGCAGCGTTGTTATATCTGGGGCCAACGTCCTGACTTTC,CSVVISGANVLTF
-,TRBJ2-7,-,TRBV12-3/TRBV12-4,TGTGCCAGCAGTCCCTTCTCAAAGGGGGAGGTTTACGAGCAGTACTTC,CASSPFSKGEVYEQYF
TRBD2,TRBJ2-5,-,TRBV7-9,TGTGCCGGCGGGACTAGCGGTTCCCAAGAGACCCAGTACTTC,CAGGTSGSQETQYF
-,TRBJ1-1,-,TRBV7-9,TGTGCCAGCAGCTCGGGGGTAGGCACTGAAGCTTTCTTT,CASSSGVGTEAFF
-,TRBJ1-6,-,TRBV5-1,TGCGCCAGCAGCTTGGCTGGGGTTCTAAGTAATTCACCCCTCCACTTT,CASSLAGVLSNSPLHF
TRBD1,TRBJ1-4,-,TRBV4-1,TGCGCCAGCAGCCAAGACGACAAGGGGGCAAACGAAAAACTGTTTTTT,CASSQDDKGANEKLFF
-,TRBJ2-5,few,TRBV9,TGTGCCAGCAGCTCGGACTTCCAAAGGGAGACCCAGTACTTC,CASSSDFQRETQYF
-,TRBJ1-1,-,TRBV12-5,TGTGCTTCCAGTTCAGGCATCGCTGAAGCTTTCTTT,CASSSGIAEAFF
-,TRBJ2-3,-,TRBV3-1,TGTGCCAGCAGCCAAGATCAGGGGCCAGATACGCAGTATTTT,CASSQDQGPDTQYF
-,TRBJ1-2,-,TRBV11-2,TGTGCCAGCAGCCCGGGACGGGGGGCCAACTATGGCTACACCTTC,CASSPGRGANYGYTF
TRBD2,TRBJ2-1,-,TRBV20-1,TGCAGTGCTACATCCGGGACTAGCGGGACCAATGAGCAGTTCTTC,CSATSGTSGTNEQFF
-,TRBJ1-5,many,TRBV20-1,TGCAGTGCTAGAGATCCTGGGGGCGCGCATCAGCCCCAGCATTTT,CSARDPGGAHQPQHF
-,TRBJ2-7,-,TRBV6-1,TGTGCCAGCAGTGAAAGGGGGACAACCTCCTACGAGCAGTACTTC,CASSERGTTSYEQYF
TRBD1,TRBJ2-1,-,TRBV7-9,TGTGCCAGCAGACCCGACCCGGGACAGGGCCTTAATGAGCAGTTCTTC,CASRPDPGQGLNEQFF
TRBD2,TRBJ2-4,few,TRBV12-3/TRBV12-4,TGTGCCAGCAGTTTAGGGTCATCGGGCGGGAGGTTC,CASSLGSSGGRF
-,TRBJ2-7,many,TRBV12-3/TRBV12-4,TGTGCCAGCAGTCCGCCCCCGGAGGGTTACGAGCAGTACTTC,CASSPPPEGYEQYF
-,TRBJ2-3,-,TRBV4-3,TGCGCCAGCAGCCAAGATCATCCTACAGACACAGATACGCAGTATTTT,CASSQDHPTDTDTQYF
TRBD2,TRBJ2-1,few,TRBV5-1,TGCGCCAGCAGGCTCACCGGGACTAACTACAATGAGCAGTTCTTC,CASRLTGTNYNEQFF
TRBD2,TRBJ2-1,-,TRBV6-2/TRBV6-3,TGTGCCAGCAGTATAGCGGGGGGGGGGTACAATGAGCAGTTCTTC,CASSIAGGGYNEQFF
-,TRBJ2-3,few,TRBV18,TGTGCCAGCTCACAGACCGAGGCTCCAGATACGCAGTATTTT,CASSQTEAPDTQYF
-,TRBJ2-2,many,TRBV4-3,TGCGCCAGCAGCCAAGGGGGGAATTCCGGGGAGCTGTTTTTT,CASSQGGNSGELFF
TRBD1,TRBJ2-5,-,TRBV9,TGTGCCAGCAGCGTAGATGGGACAGGGGGCCAAGAGACCCAGTACTTC,CASSVDGTGGQETQYF
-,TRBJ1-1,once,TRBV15,TGTGCCACGAGGAAATGGGGCGACACTGAAGCTTTCTTT,CATRKWGDTEAFF
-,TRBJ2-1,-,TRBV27,TGTGCCAGCAGTCCTCATAACATATTCAATCAGCAGTTCTTC,CASSPHNIFNQQFF
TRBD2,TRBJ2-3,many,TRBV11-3,TGTGCCAGCAGCTCTCGGGAGAGCGGGAGGATAAGCACAGATACGCAGTATTTT,CASSSRESGRISTDTQYF
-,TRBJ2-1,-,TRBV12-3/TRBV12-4,TGTGCCAGCAGTTTGTTTGCCGGACCGGACAATGAGCAGTTCTTC,CASSLFAGPDNEQFF
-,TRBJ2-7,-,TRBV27,TGTGCCAGCAGTCATGACTACACCTACGAGCAGTACTTC,CASSHDYTYEQYF
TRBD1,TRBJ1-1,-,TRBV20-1,TGCAGTGCCCTTGACAGGGTGATGCGAAACACTGAAGCTTTCTTT,CSALDRVMRNTEAFF
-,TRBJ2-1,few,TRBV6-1,TGTGCCAGCAGCCTCCAGGGTCCCTCCTACAATGAGCAGTTCTTC,CASSLQGPSYNEQFF
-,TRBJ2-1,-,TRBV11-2,TGTGCCAGCAGCTTAGATCCGGTTGAGTCGAGCTCCTACAATGAGCAGTTCTTC,CASSLDPVESSSYNEQFF
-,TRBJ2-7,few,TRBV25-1,TGTGCCAGCAGTCTTCTTGGAGGGGACGAGCAGTACTTC,CASSLLGGDEQYF
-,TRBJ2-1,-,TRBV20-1,TGCAGTGCTAGTGGGCTCTACAATGAGCAGTTCTTC,CSASGLYNEQFF